The 20 T cell receptor beta chains in this list originate from one sample, sequenced in a study of radiotherapy plus CTLA-4 blockade in lung cancer. Assay used: immunoSEQ multiplex PCR; TCRdb lists only in-frame clones, some missing. The sample records approximately 80,000 clones, roughly four fifths being singletons. The sample was peripheral blood, taken from a patient treated with radiotherapy plus ipilimumab. These receptors were collected from a human donor with non-small cell lung cancer who had stable disease on radiotherapy plus ipilimumab.

The CDR3 protein is CASSITPNTGGETQYF. CDR3 in DNA: TGTGCCAGCAGCATCACACCTAATACAGGGGGGGAGACCCAGTACTTC. The chain is built from TRBV7-6 and TRBJ2-5; 8 nucleotides line up with TRBD1. The CDR3 extends over 16 amino acids. Germline CDR1 is SGHVS and CDR2 is FNYEAQ. V dropped 5 bases and J dropped 5; count of bases not matched to a gene: 13.

This sequence joins TRBV10-1 and TRBJ2-3; D assignment may be TRBD1 or TRBD2 (6 bases each). Germline lookup yields CDR1 WNHNN and CDR2 SYGVQD (reference sequence). This CDR3 contains 14 residues. The V end was cut by 3 bases, the J end by 9 bases, with 16 bases between. The CDR3 protein is CASSEGTGGYTQYF. In nucleotides, the CDR3 is TGCGCCAGCAGTGAAGGGACCGGGGGCTACACGCAGTATTTT.

The genes are TRBV18 and TRBJ1-5; no definite D call. V lost 6 bases, J lost 3 bases, and 12 bases lay in between. Germline assignment: CDR1 KGHSH and CDR2 LQKENI. The CDR3 sequence is 14 residues long. CDR3 DNA: TGTGCCAGCTCCTCGGGAGGGAACAATCAGCCCCAGCATTTT. This codes for CASSSGGNNQPQHF. The full variable domain, with the rest looked up from reference TRBV18 and TRBJ1-5, is NAGVMQNPRHLVRRRGQEARLRCSPMKGHSHVYWYRQLPEEGLKFMVYLQKENIIDESGMPKERFSAEFPKEGPSILRIQQVVRGDSAAYFCASSSGGNNQPQHFGDGTRLSIL.

This chain connects TRBV7-2 to TRBJ1-5; D is uncertain. The V gene's germline CDR1 is SGHTA and CDR2 FQGNSA. The CDR3 is 16 amino acids. V was cut by 0 bases and J by 4 bases, with 13 bases left in between. The CDR3 spells CASSLAARQQNQPQHF. In nucleotides, the CDR3 is TGTGCCAGCAGCTTAGCGGCTCGGCAGCAAAATCAGCCCCAGCATTTT.

This rearrangement joins TRBV7-2 to TRBJ2-1; no definite D call. Germline CDR1 SGHTA, CDR2 FQGNSA. This CDR3 region has 15 residues. The V end was cut by 3 bases, the J end by 5 bases, with 14 bases between. Here the CDR3 DNA reads TGTGCCAGCAGCTTCACCACCGCATCAAACAATGAGCAGTTCTTC. This gives the protein CASSFTTASNNEQFF.

This chain connects TRBV7-8 to TRBJ2-3; 14 bases align to TRBD2. Trimming removed 5 bases from V and 10 bases from J; junction bases left unmatched: 5. The germline V gene encodes CDR1 SGHVS and CDR2 FQNEAQ. CDR3 size: 14 residues. The CDR3 DNA sequence: TGTGCCAGCAGCGGGACTAGCGGGGGAAGTCCGCAGTATTTT. This encodes CASSGTSGGSPQYF.

The CDR3 is CASSSPTSGRGGEQFF. As DNA, the CDR3 is TGTGCCAGCAGCTCCCCGACTAGCGGGAGGGGAGGTGAGCAGTTCTTC. The chain combines TRBV12-1 with TRBJ2-1; TRBD2, the D gene given by the table, was not confirmed from the DNA. TRBV12-1 is designated a pseudogene. CDR3 length: 16 amino acids.

This chain connects TRBV2 to TRBJ2-3; the match to TRBD1 covers 7 bases. V gave up 7 bases and J gave up 0 bases; unmatched junction bases: 4. Germline V gives CDR1 SNHLY, CDR2 FYNNEI. The CDR3 contains 14 residues. The CDR3 sequence: CASTRDRSTDTQYF. Written as DNA, the CDR3 is TGTGCCAGCACCAGGGACAGAAGCACAGATACGCAGTATTTT.

The V call is TRBV6-1, the J call TRBJ1-1, with D possibly TRBD1 on 6 matching bases. From germline, CDR1 is MNHNS and CDR2 SASEGT. The CDR3 consists of 13 residues. V lost 7 bases and J 2 bases, leaving 11 bases between the germline ends. The CDR3 sequence is CASIGGFNTEAFF. The CDR3 bases are TGTGCCAGCATAGGGGGGTTTAACACTGAAGCTTTCTTT.

J is TRBJ1-3 and V is TRBV13, with D uncertain. There are 14 residues in the CDR3. The germline gives CDR1 PRHDT, CDR2 FYEKMQ (reference sequence). Deletions cut 2 bases from V and 1 base from J, with 6 bases between. The CDR3 nucleotides read TGTGCCAGCAGCTTACACGGATCTGGAAACACCATATATTTT. This sequence encodes CASSLHGSGNTIYF.

The chain has TRBV5-1 and TRBJ1-2, with 8 bases fitting TRBD1. The CDR3 runs to 15 residues. With 3 bases clipped from V and 6 bases from J, the junction kept 10 bases outside the gene matches. Looked up from germline, CDR1 is SGHRS and CDR2 is YFSETQ. CDR3 loop: CASSYGQGSVDGYTF. The CDR3 DNA is TGCGCCAGCAGCTATGGACAGGGAAGCGTGGATGGCTACACCTTC.

The table lists this clone with a few counts. V usage is TRBV27 and J usage is TRBJ1-5; 9 bases align to TRBD1. Germline-derived CDR1 and CDR2 are MNHEY and SMNVEV (reference sequence). Trimming took 6 bases from V and 0 from J; bases not matched to a gene: 12. CDR3 length equals 18 residues. This CDR3 reads CASSQRGQGGVSNQPQHF. CDR3 DNA: TGTGCCAGCAGCCAAAGGGGACAGGGAGGTGTTAGCAATCAGCCCCAGCATTTT.

This chain uses TRBV10-3 with TRBJ2-5, with 9 bases fitting TRBD1. The J call may be mistaken, given a closer DNA end match to TRBJ2-7. CDR3 size: 14 residues. The V gene's germline CDR1 is ENHRY and CDR2 SYGVKD. This CDR3 reads CAISGTGIGYEQYF. The CDR3 bases are TGTGCCATCAGCGGGACAGGGATCGGCTACGAGCAGTACTTC.

The chain is built from TRBV6-8 and TRBJ2-7, with D perhaps given as TRBD1 or TRBD2 (5 bases each). This CDR3 is 10 amino acids long. V lost 8 bases to trimming and J lost 5 bases, with 7 bases between them. Per the germline V gene, CDR1 is MNHGY and CDR2 is SAAAGT. CDR3 in amino acids: CASRGNEQYF. The CDR3 nucleotides read TGTGCCAGCCGGGGCAACGAGCAGTACTTC.

The chain couples TRBV18 to TRBJ1-2, with 7 bases fitting TRBD1. V was pared by 2 bases and J by 2 bases, with 5 bases of the junction left unmatched. Germline lookup yields CDR1 KGHSH and CDR2 LQKENI. The CDR3 has 15 residues. Here the CDR3 DNA reads TGTGCCAGCTCACCAGTAAAACAGGGGAACTATGGCTACACCTTC. Its translation: CASSPVKQGNYGYTF.

This sequence joins TRBV25-1 and TRBJ2-5; no clear D. CDR3 length: 16 amino acids. V lost 3 bases, J lost 2 bases, and 16 bases lay in between. Germline V gives CDR1 MGHDK, CDR2 SYGVNS. In DNA, the CDR3 is TGTGCCAGCAGTGATCCCCCCGTAGGGCGACAAGAGACCCAGTACTTC. Translated, it gives CASSDPPVGRQETQYF.

The chain has TRBV20-1 and TRBJ1-2; a possible D gene is TRBD1 (5 bases). This CDR3 has 11 residues. CDR1 DFQATT and CDR2 SNEGSKA come from the germline V gene (reference sequence). V lost 6 bases, J lost 8 bases, and 13 bases lay in between. CDR3 region: CSARARGGYTF. The CDR3 coding sequence is TGCAGTGCGCGGGCGAGGGGAGGCTACACCTTC.

This clone was observed once. J is TRBJ2-7 and V is TRBV29-1; D perhaps matches TRBD2 (7 bases). The CDR3 covers 15 residues. Trimming shortened V by 4 bases and J by 5 bases, and 21 bases separated the two germline ends. Germline values: CDR1 SQVTM, CDR2 ANQGSEA. This CDR3 is CSVGGQWEGVNEQYF. The CDR3 DNA reads TGCAGCGTTGGAGGTCAGTGGGAGGGGGTCAACGAGCAGTACTTC.

The J gene is TRBJ2-2, the V gene TRBV6-6, with 7 bases identical to TRBD2. The V gene end was trimmed by 1 base and the J gene end by 7 bases; junction bases not matched to a gene: 6. Germline values: CDR1 MNHNY, CDR2 SVGAGI (reference sequence). The CDR3 runs to 15 residues. Here the CDR3 DNA reads TGTGCCAGCAGTTACTTAGCGGGTATTGTCGGGGAGCTGTTTTTT. It encodes CASSYLAGIVGELFF.

The chain links TRBV27 to TRBJ1-1, with 8 positions matching TRBD1. Germline V gene data show CDR1 as MNHEY and CDR2 as SMNVEV (reference sequence). The CDR3 covers 16 residues. Losses at the gene ends were 5 bases for V and 1 base for J; bases not matched to a gene: 9. The DNA for the CDR3 is TGTGCCAGCAGTCTTAGACAGGGGTCTCCGAACACTGAAGCTTTCTTT. Its translation is CASSLRQGSPNTEAFF.